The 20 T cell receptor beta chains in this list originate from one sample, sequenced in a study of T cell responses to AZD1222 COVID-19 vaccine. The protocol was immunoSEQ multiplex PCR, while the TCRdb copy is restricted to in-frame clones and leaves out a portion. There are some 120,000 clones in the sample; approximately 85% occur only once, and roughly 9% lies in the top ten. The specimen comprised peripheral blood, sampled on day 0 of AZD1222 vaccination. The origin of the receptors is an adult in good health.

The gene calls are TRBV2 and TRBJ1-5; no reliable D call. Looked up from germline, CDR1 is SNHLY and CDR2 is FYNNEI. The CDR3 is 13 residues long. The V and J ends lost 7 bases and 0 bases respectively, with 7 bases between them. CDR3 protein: CASKFDSNQPQHF. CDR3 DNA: TGTGCCAGCAAATTTGATAGCAATCAGCCCCAGCATTTT.

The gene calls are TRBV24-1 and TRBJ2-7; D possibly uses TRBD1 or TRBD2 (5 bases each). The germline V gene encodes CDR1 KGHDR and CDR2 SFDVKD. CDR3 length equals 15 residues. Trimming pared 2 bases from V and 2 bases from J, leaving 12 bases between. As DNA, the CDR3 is TGTGCCACCAGTGATTCCGGGACCTCCACCTACGAGCAGTACTTC. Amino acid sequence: CATSDSGTSTYEQYF.

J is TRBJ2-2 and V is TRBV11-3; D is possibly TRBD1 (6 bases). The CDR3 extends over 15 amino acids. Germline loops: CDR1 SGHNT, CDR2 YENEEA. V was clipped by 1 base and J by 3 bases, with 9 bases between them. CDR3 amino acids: CASSLAGADTGELFF. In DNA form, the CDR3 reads TGTGCCAGCAGCTTAGCAGGGGCTGACACCGGGGAGCTGTTTTTT.

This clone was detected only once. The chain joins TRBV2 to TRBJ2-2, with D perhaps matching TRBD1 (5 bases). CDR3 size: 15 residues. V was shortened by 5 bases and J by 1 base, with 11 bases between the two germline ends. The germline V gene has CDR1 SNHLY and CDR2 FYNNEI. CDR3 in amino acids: CASSLRGQNTGELFF. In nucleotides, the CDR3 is TGTGCCAGCAGTCTTAGGGGTCAGAACACCGGGGAGCTGTTTTTT. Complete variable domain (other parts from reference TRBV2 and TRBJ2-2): EPEVTQTPSHQVTQMGQEVILRCVPISNHLYFYWYRQILGQKVEFLVSFYNNEISEKSEIFDDQFSVERPDGSNFTLKIRSTKLEDSAMYFCASSLRGQNTGELFFGEGSRLTVL.

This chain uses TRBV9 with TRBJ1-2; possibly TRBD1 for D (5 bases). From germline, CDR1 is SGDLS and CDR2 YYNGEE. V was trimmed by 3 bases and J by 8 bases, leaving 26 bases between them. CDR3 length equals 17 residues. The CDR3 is CASSGGGRGGGRDGYTF. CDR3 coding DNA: TGTGCCAGCAGCGGAGGAGGTCGCGGGGGGGGACGAGACGGCTACACCTTC.

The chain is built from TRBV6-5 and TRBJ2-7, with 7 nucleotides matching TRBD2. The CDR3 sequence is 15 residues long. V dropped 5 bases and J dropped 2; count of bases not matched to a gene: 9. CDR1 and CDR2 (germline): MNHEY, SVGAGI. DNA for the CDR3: TGTGCCAGCAGTACCCAGGGAGGGGCCACCTACGAGCAGTACTTC. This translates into CASSTQGGATYEQYF.

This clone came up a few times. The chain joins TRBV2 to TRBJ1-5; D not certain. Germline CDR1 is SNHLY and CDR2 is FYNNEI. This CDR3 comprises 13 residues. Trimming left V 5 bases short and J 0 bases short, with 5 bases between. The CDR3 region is CASSRDSNQPQHF. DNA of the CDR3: TGTGCCAGCAGTCGGGATAGCAATCAGCCCCAGCATTTT.

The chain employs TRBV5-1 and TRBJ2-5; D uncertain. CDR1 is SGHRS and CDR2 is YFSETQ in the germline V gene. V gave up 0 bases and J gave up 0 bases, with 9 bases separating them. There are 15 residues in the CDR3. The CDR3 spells CASSLVGQNQETQYF. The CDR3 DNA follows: TGCGCCAGCAGCTTGGTGGGTCAAAACCAAGAGACCCAGTACTTC.

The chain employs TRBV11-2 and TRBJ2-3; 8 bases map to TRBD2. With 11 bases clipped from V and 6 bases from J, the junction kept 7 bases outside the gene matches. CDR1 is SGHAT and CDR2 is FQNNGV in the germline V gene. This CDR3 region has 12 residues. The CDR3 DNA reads TGTGCCGCCGCCCGGGAGGGTGATACGCAGTATTTT. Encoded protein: CAAAREGDTQYF.

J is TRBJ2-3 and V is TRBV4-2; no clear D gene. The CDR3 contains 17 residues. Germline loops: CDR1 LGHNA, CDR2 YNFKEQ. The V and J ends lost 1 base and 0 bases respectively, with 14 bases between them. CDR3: CASSQGVARASTDTQYF. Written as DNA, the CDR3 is TGTGCCAGCAGCCAAGGGGTGGCTCGAGCTAGCACAGATACGCAGTATTTT.

The CDR3 DNA sequence: TGTGCCAGTAGTGCGGGACCCTGGGAAGCTTTCTTT. Translating it yields CASSAGPWEAFF. The chain joins TRBV19 to TRBJ1-1; D possibly corresponds to TRBD1 (5 bases). Trimming took off 5 bases at V and 8 bases at J, with 12 bases between the two ends. In germline, CDR1 is LNHDA, CDR2 SQIVND (reference sequence). The CDR3 runs to 12 residues.

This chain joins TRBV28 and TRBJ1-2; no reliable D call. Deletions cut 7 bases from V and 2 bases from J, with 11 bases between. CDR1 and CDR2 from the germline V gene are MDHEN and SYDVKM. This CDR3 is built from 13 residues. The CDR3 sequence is CASTEPGNYGYTF. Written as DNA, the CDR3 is TGTGCCAGCACCGAGCCGGGGAACTATGGCTACACCTTC.

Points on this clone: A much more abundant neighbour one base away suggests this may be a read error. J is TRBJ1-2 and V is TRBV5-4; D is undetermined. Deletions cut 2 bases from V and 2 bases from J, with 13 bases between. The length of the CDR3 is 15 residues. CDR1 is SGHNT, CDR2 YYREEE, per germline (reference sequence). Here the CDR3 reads CASSFPARRNYGYTF. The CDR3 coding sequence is TGTGCCAGCAGCTTTCCGGCAAGGCGCAACTATGGCTACACCTTC.

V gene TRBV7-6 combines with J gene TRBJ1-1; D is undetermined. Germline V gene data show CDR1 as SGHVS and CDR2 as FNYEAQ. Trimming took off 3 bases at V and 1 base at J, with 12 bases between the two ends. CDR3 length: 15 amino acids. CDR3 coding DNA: TGTGCCAGCAGCTTGTTCGAGGCCCCGAACACTGAAGCTTTCTTT. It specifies CASSLFEAPNTEAFF.

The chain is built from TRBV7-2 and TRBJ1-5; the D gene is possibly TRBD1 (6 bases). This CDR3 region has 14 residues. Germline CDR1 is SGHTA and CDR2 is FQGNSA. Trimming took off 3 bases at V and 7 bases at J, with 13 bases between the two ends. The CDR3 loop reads CASSFEAGVQPQHF. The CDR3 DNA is TGTGCCAGCAGCTTTGAGGCAGGGGTGCAGCCCCAGCATTTT.

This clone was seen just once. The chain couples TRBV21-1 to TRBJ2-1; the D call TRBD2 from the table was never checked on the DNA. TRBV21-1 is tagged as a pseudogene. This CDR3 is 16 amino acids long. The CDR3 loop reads CASSNFSLASYNEQFF. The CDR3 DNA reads TGTGCCAGCAGCAATTTTTCACTAGCGTCCTACAATGAGCAGTTCTTC.

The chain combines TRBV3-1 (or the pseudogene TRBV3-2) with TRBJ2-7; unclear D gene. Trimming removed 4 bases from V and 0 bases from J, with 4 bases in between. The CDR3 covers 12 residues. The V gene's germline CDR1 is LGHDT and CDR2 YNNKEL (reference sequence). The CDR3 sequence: CASSLLSYEQYF. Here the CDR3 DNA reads TGTGCCAGCAGCCTCCTCTCCTACGAGCAGTACTTC.

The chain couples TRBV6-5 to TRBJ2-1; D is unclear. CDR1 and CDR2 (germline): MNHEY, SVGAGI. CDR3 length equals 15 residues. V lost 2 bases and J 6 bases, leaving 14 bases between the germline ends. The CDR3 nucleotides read TGTGCCAGCAGTTACCGTCGTGGTAAAGCCAATGAGCAGTTCTTC. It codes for CASSYRRGKANEQFF.

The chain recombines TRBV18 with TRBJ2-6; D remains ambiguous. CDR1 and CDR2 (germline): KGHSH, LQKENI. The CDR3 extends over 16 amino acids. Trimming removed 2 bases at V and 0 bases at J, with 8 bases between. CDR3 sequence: CASSPARGSGANVLTF. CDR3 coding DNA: TGTGCCAGCTCACCAGCCAGAGGCTCTGGGGCCAACGTCCTGACTTTC. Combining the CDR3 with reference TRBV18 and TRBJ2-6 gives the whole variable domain NAGVMQNPRHLVRRRGQEARLRCSPMKGHSHVYWYRQLPEEGLKFMVYLQKENIIDESGMPKERFSAEFPKEGPSILRIQQVVRGDSAAYFCASSPARGSGANVLTFGAGSRLTVL.

As DNA, the CDR3 is TGTGCCAGCAGCCCAATGACGGAAACCTACGAGCAGTACTTC. This encodes CASSPMTETYEQYF. V gene TRBV9 combines with J gene TRBJ2-7; D uncertain. Trimming pared 4 bases from V and 2 bases from J, leaving 13 bases between. Germline-derived CDR1 and CDR2 are SGDLS and YYNGEE. The CDR3 has 14 amino acids.